These 14 T cell receptor beta chains were sequenced from one sample in a study of T cell responses to AZD1222 COVID-19 vaccine. The protocol was immunoSEQ multiplex PCR, while the TCRdb copy is restricted to in-frame clones and leaves out a portion. The sample has roughly 100,000 clones, roughly 87% seen once. The sample consisted of peripheral blood, taken on day 0 of AZD1222 vaccination. These receptors all come from an adult in good health.

The chain carries TRBV4-1 and TRBJ1-2, with TRBD1 as a possible D gene (5 bases). This CDR3 region has 14 residues. Germline CDR1 and CDR2: MGHRA and YSYEKL. V was shortened by 3 bases and J by 8 bases, with 16 bases between the two germline ends. CDR3 region: CASSQGQGIGGYTF. For the CDR3, the DNA is TGCGCCAGCAGCCAGGGGCAGGGCATTGGCGGCTACACCTTC.

CDR3 region: CASRGTGGTGELFF. CDR3 in DNA: TGCGCCAGCAGAGGGACAGGGGGCACCGGGGAGCTGTTTTTT. The V and J genes are TRBV10-2 and TRBJ2-2; 11 nucleotides agree with TRBD1. This CDR3 contains 14 residues. V gave up 6 bases and J gave up 4 bases; unmatched junction bases: 1. Germline-derived CDR1 and CDR2 are WSHSY and SAAADI.

V usage is TRBV10-3 and J usage is TRBJ1-5; D may be TRBD1 (5 bases). Trimming shortened V by 3 bases and J by 6 bases, and 12 bases separated the two germline ends. CDR3 size: 14 residues. Germline CDR1 is ENHRY and CDR2 is SYGVKD. CDR3 amino acids: CAISDPSQGQPQHF. The CDR3 DNA is TGTGCCATCAGTGACCCCAGCCAGGGTCAGCCCCAGCATTTT.

The rearrangement links TRBV6-2 or TRBV6-3 to TRBJ2-4; D is possibly TRBD1 (6 bases). The germline V gene has CDR1 MNHEY and CDR2 SVGEGT. The ends were cut back, 1 base at V and 3 bases at J, with 10 bases in the middle. This CDR3 has 15 amino acids. The CDR3 here is CASSYYGTSKNIQYF. The CDR3 DNA reads TGTGCCAGCAGTTACTACGGGACAAGCAAAAACATTCAGTACTTC.

CDR3 DNA sequence: TGTGCCAGTAGTATAGCACCTAGCGGGGTCGACGAGCAGTACTTC. As protein: CASSIAPSGVDEQYF. The rearrangement uses TRBV19 and TRBJ2-7; TRBD2 aligns across 9 bases. CDR1 LNHDA and CDR2 SQIVND come from the germline V gene (reference sequence). CDR3 length equals 15 residues. Trimming took 1 base from V and 5 from J; bases not matched to a gene: 6.

J is TRBJ1-2 and V is TRBV30, with D uncertain. Deletions cut 3 bases from V and 5 bases from J, with 19 bases between. This CDR3 spans 15 amino acids. Looked up from germline, CDR1 is GTSNPN and CDR2 is SVGIG (reference sequence). The CDR3 loop reads CAWSAQESGSYGYTF. CDR3 bases: TGTGCCTGGAGCGCGCAGGAATCCGGTTCGTATGGCTACACCTTC.

The chain recombines TRBV19 with TRBJ2-3; D gene unclear. CDR3 length: 13 amino acids. Per the germline V gene, CDR1 is LNHDA and CDR2 is SQIVND (reference sequence). Deletions cut 3 bases from V and 2 bases from J, with 6 bases between. CDR3 loop: CASSIANTDTQYF. The CDR3 DNA reads TGTGCCAGTAGTATCGCCAACACAGATACGCAGTATTTT.

The CDR3 is CASNNNPGTHTSTLHF. As DNA, the CDR3 is TGTGCCAGCAACAACAACCCCGGGACACACACCTCCACCCTCCACTTT. The chain employs TRBV5-6 and TRBJ1-6; TRBD1 might be the D (6 bases). The length of the CDR3 is 16 residues. Deletions cut 6 bases from V and 14 bases from J, with 27 bases between. Per the germline V gene, CDR1 is SGHDT and CDR2 is YYEEEE.

The gene calls are TRBV18 and TRBJ1-5; unclear D gene. The germline CDR1 and CDR2 sequences are KGHSH and LQKENI. V was clipped by 3 bases and J by 5 bases, with 5 bases between them. The CDR3 covers 12 residues. CDR3 nucleotide sequence: TGTGCCAGCTCACCGGATTATCAGCCCCAGCATTTT. Translated: CASSPDYQPQHF.

The J gene is TRBJ2-7, the V gene TRBV28; tentative D call: TRBD1 (5 bases). V lost 3 bases and J 2 bases, leaving 8 bases between the germline ends. Germline V lookup: CDR1 MDHEN, CDR2 SYDVKM. This CDR3 is built from 13 residues. In nucleotides, the CDR3 is TGTGCCAGCAGTTTGGGGCAGCCCTACGAGCAGTACTTC. Amino acid sequence: CASSLGQPYEQYF.

The genes are TRBV29-1 and TRBJ2-7; TRBD2 agrees at 8 bases. CDR3 length equals 13 residues. Trimming took 6 bases from V and 2 from J; bases not matched to a gene: 6. The V gene's germline CDR1 is SQVTM and CDR2 ANQGSEA. CDR3 in DNA: TGCAGCGTCGCCGGGGGGGAGCCCTACGAGCAGTACTTC. Its protein product is CSVAGGEPYEQYF.

This clone was detected only once. The chain couples TRBV5-1 to TRBJ2-7, with D unclear. CDR1 is SGHRS and CDR2 is YFSETQ in the germline V gene. CDR3 size: 11 residues. Trimming took off 0 bases at V and 4 bases at J, with 2 bases between the two ends. The CDR3 DNA follows: TGCGCCAGCAGCTTGGGGTACGAGCAGTACTTC. It is translated as CASSLGYEQYF.

The chain has TRBV7-9 and TRBJ2-7; 9 bases map to TRBD2. The CDR3 is made up of 15 amino acids. Germline CDR1 SEHNR, CDR2 FQNEAQ (reference sequence). The junction had 11 bases not matched to a gene; V was cut back by 7 bases and J by 4 bases. The DNA for the CDR3 is TGTGCCAGCACGGCCCCGGGACTAGCTTCGTACGAGCAGTACTTC. Protein: CASTAPGLASYEQYF. The full variable domain, rest sourced from reference TRBV7-9 and TRBJ2-7, is DTGVSQNPRHKITKRGQNVTFRCDPISEHNRLYWYRQTLGQGPEFLTYFQNEAQLEKSRLLSDRFSAERPKGSFSTLEIQRTEQGDSAMYLCASTAPGLASYEQYFGPGTRLTVT.

V is TRBV18 and J is TRBJ2-3; D is uncertain. Trimming shortened V by 0 bases and J by 4 bases, and 8 bases separated the two germline ends. Germline assignment: CDR1 KGHSH and CDR2 LQKENI. This CDR3 is 14 amino acids long. Written as DNA, the CDR3 is TGTGCCAGCTCACCACCGGCCGGCTCAGATACGCAGTATTTT. This translates into CASSPPAGSDTQYF.